These T cell receptor beta chains were read from a single sample in a study of OX40 agonist ivuxolimab in advanced cancers. Produced via immunoSEQ multiplex PCR; TCRdb's table is partial and in-frame only. In the table there are 65,000 to 80,000 clones, about 84% of which are singletons. This material consisted of CD4+ or CD8+ T cells sorted from blood, taken in a trial of the OX40 agonist ivuxolimab. The receptors here all came from an adult with an advanced solid tumor such as melanoma, head and neck, liver or kidney cancer. The CDR3 runs from the conserved cysteine through the conserved F or W. A D gene is named only where the DNA matches it firmly. Only part of the rows carry a size: once, few, many, or a class if the clone is expanded.

cdr3_nt: TGTGCCAGCAGCGCAACCACGGCGAGCTCTGGAAACACCATATATTTT; cdr3_aa: CASSATTASSGNTIYF; d_call: NA; v_call: TRBV7-6; j_call: TRBJ1-3; clone_size: NA
cdr3_nt: TGTGCCAGCAGTGGGACGGAGCTCACCGGGGAGCTGTTTTTT; cdr3_aa: CASSGTELTGELFF; d_call: NA; v_call: TRBV2; j_call: TRBJ2-2; clone_size: NA
cdr3_nt: TGTGCCAGTACTAGCGGGGGGAACACCGGGGAGCTGTTTTTT; cdr3_aa: CASTSGGNTGELFF; d_call: TRBD2; v_call: TRBV9; j_call: TRBJ2-2; clone_size: NA
cdr3_nt: TGTGCCAAAGCTAGGGGCGACACCGGGGAGCTGTTTTTT; cdr3_aa: CAKARGDTGELFF; d_call: NA; v_call: TRBV6-6; j_call: TRBJ2-2; clone_size: NA
cdr3_nt: TGTGCCAGCAGCTTAGGCGGGACTAGGTCGTCCACGCAGTATTTT; cdr3_aa: CASSLGGTRSSTQYF; d_call: TRBD2; v_call: TRBV7-9; j_call: TRBJ2-3; clone_size: few
cdr3_nt: TGTGCCAGCAGTTTACGGGGTCCTGGAAACACCATATATTTT; cdr3_aa: CASSLRGPGNTIYF; d_call: NA; v_call: TRBV28; j_call: TRBJ1-3; clone_size: NA
cdr3_nt: TGCGCCAGCAGCCGACTCGGGGACCTTAATCGAGAGACCCAGTACTTC; cdr3_aa: CASSRLGDLNRETQYF; d_call: NA; v_call: TRBV4-1; j_call: TRBJ2-5; clone_size: NA
cdr3_nt: TGTGCCATCAGCTGGCAGGATACGCAGTATTTT; cdr3_aa: CAISWQDTQYF; d_call: NA; v_call: TRBV10-3; j_call: TRBJ2-3; clone_size: many
cdr3_nt: TGTGCCAGCAGTTACTCGACAGGGGACTATGGCTACACCTTC; cdr3_aa: CASSYSTGDYGYTF; d_call: TRBD1; v_call: TRBV6-6; j_call: TRBJ1-2; clone_size: NA
cdr3_nt: TGTGCCAGCAGCTTGGAGGCGGGGGCTAGCACAGATACGCAGTATTTT; cdr3_aa: CASSLEAGASTDTQYF; d_call: NA; v_call: TRBV5-4; j_call: TRBJ2-3; clone_size: NA
cdr3_nt: TGTGCCAGCACCCACCAGGAGTATTTT; cdr3_aa: CASTHQEYF; d_call: NA; v_call: TRBV9; j_call: TRBJ2-3; clone_size: NA
cdr3_nt: TGTGCCAGCAGCTTGGCCGGGATCACAGATACGCAGTATTTT; cdr3_aa: CASSLAGITDTQYF; d_call: NA; v_call: TRBV5-4; j_call: TRBJ2-3; clone_size: NA
cdr3_nt: TGTGCCAGCAGCCGGCTCGGACAGGGGGCCTCTACGCAGTATTTT; cdr3_aa: CASSRLGQGASTQYF; d_call: TRBD1; v_call: TRBV28; j_call: TRBJ2-3; clone_size: once
cdr3_nt: TGTGCCAGCAGTGAAGGGGGACACACCTTTGAAGCTTTCTTT; cdr3_aa: CASSEGGHTFEAFF; d_call: NA; v_call: TRBV6-1; j_call: TRBJ1-1; clone_size: NA
cdr3_nt: TGTGCCAGCAGCTCAAGGACAGGGGTAAGGCAGACCCAGTACTTC; cdr3_aa: CASSSRTGVRQTQYF; d_call: TRBD1; v_call: TRBV5-6; j_call: TRBJ2-5; clone_size: NA
cdr3_nt: TGTGCCAGTAGTCTCCGGGAAAAGTTGGCTGGCTACACCTTC; cdr3_aa: CASSLREKLAGYTF; d_call: NA; v_call: TRBV19; j_call: TRBJ1-2; clone_size: NA
cdr3_nt: TGTGCCAGCAGTTTCGGACAGGGAAATACGGGCTACACCTTC; cdr3_aa: CASSFGQGNTGYTF; d_call: TRBD1; v_call: TRBV28; j_call: TRBJ1-2; clone_size: NA
cdr3_nt: TGTGCCAGCAGTTTAATGTGGCAGAAGACCGCGGACTATGGCTACACCTTC; cdr3_aa: CASSLMWQKTADYGYTF; d_call: NA; v_call: TRBV28; j_call: TRBJ1-2; clone_size: NA
cdr3_nt: TGTGCCAGCAGTTATGGCGCAGGCACTAATTCACCCCTCCACTTT; cdr3_aa: CASSYGAGTNSPLHF; d_call: NA; v_call: TRBV6-5; j_call: TRBJ1-6; clone_size: few
cdr3_nt: TGTGCCAGCAGCTTAGGAGTCCCCGGGGCCAACGTCCTGACTTTC; cdr3_aa: CASSLGVPGANVLTF; d_call: NA; v_call: TRBV7-2; j_call: TRBJ2-6; clone_size: once
cdr3_nt: TGTGCCAGCAGCCCCATCGGCACGGATCCAGAAGAGACCCAGTACTTC; cdr3_aa: CASSPIGTDPEETQYF; d_call: NA; v_call: TRBV7-9; j_call: TRBJ2-5; clone_size: NA
cdr3_nt: TGTGCCAGCAAGGGGCAGGGGATGAACACTGAAGCTTTCTTT; cdr3_aa: CASKGQGMNTEAFF; d_call: NA; v_call: TRBV5-6; j_call: TRBJ1-1; clone_size: NA
cdr3_nt: TGCGCCAGCAGCCCACAGGGGAACACTGAAGCTTTCTTT; cdr3_aa: CASSPQGNTEAFF; d_call: NA; v_call: TRBV5-1; j_call: TRBJ1-1; clone_size: NA
cdr3_nt: TGCGCCAGCGCCAGAATCGGGACTGACGAAAAACTGTTTTTT; cdr3_aa: CASARIGTDEKLFF; d_call: NA; v_call: TRBV4-1; j_call: TRBJ1-4; clone_size: NA
cdr3_nt: TGTGCCATCAGTGCGAGAGGGAAGGACCACACTGAAGCTTTCTTT; cdr3_aa: CAISARGKDHTEAFF; d_call: NA; v_call: TRBV10-3; j_call: TRBJ1-1; clone_size: few
cdr3_nt: TGTGCCAGCAGCGTAGACGGATCGCGTTCACCCCTCCACTTT; cdr3_aa: CASSVDGSRSPLHF; d_call: NA; v_call: TRBV9; j_call: TRBJ1-6; clone_size: NA
cdr3_nt: TGTGCCAGCAGCTCCCGGGACAGGGTACCTAGCGGGGGGAACAATGAGCAGTTCTTC; cdr3_aa: CASSSRDRVPSGGNNEQFF; d_call: TRBD2; v_call: TRBV7-9; j_call: TRBJ2-1; clone_size: few
cdr3_nt: TGCGCCAGCAGCTCCGGACGGACAGGGGGTAATGAAAAACTGTTTTTT; cdr3_aa: CASSSGRTGGNEKLFF; d_call: TRBD1; v_call: TRBV5-1; j_call: TRBJ1-4; clone_size: NA
cdr3_nt: TGTGCGACAGAACTAAACCAAGGCTATAATTCACCCCTCCACTTT; cdr3_aa: CATELNQGYNSPLHF; d_call: NA; v_call: TRBV30; j_call: TRBJ1-6; clone_size: once
cdr3_nt: TGTGCCAGCAGCGTAGCACGGAACAACACTGAAGCTTTCTTT; cdr3_aa: CASSVARNNTEAFF; d_call: NA; v_call: TRBV9; j_call: TRBJ1-1; clone_size: NA
cdr3_nt: TGTGCCAGCAGCCAAGAAGTGGCCCATTTTTGGGGACAGGGATACAATGAGCAGTTCTTC; cdr3_aa: CASSQEVAHFWGQGYNEQFF; d_call: TRBD1; v_call: TRBV4-2; j_call: TRBJ2-1; clone_size: NA
cdr3_nt: TGTGCCATCAGTAAGCTGGACGGTAGCTCCTACAATGAGCAGTTCTTC; cdr3_aa: CAISKLDGSSYNEQFF; d_call: NA; v_call: TRBV10-3; j_call: TRBJ2-1; clone_size: NA
cdr3_nt: TGCAGTGTAGGGGGCGACTATGGCTACACCTTC; cdr3_aa: CSVGGDYGYTF; d_call: TRBD1; v_call: TRBV20-1; j_call: TRBJ1-2; clone_size: NA
cdr3_nt: TGTGCCTGGAGTAGCGGGGGTTTTGATACGCAGTATTTT; cdr3_aa: CAWSSGGFDTQYF; d_call: TRBD2; v_call: TRBV30; j_call: TRBJ2-3; clone_size: NA
cdr3_nt: TGTGCCAGCAGTTCCCCGGTGGGGGGGGCGCGCACTGAAGCTTTCTTT; cdr3_aa: CASSSPVGGARTEAFF; d_call: NA; v_call: TRBV6-6; j_call: TRBJ1-1; clone_size: NA
cdr3_nt: TGTGCCAGCAGCCAAGATCTGACGGGACAGCTAAGCTATGGCTACACCTTC; cdr3_aa: CASSQDLTGQLSYGYTF; d_call: TRBD1; v_call: TRBV4-2; j_call: TRBJ1-2; clone_size: once
cdr3_nt: TGTGCCTGGAGTGTCGGAACGAGGGGGCGGAATGAGCAGTTCTTC; cdr3_aa: CAWSVGTRGRNEQFF; d_call: TRBD1; v_call: TRBV30; j_call: TRBJ2-1; clone_size: NA
cdr3_nt: TGTGCCAGCTCACCACCGGGCGGGGGGATCTACAATGAGCAGTTCTTC; cdr3_aa: CASSPPGGGIYNEQFF; d_call: TRBD2; v_call: TRBV18; j_call: TRBJ2-1; clone_size: NA
cdr3_nt: TGTGCCAGTAGTATATCGGGGGTGAACACTGAAGCTTTCTTT; cdr3_aa: CASSISGVNTEAFF; d_call: NA; v_call: TRBV19; j_call: TRBJ1-1; clone_size: NA
cdr3_nt: TGTGCCAGCAGTCGGCCCCGAGGGACAGCTTTCTTT; cdr3_aa: CASSRPRGTAFF; d_call: NA; v_call: TRBV6-5; j_call: TRBJ1-1; clone_size: once
cdr3_nt: TGTGCCTGGAGACTGCAGCGGGAAGTGGGTTCACGTTTCTCTGGGGCCAACGTCCTGACTTTC; cdr3_aa: CAWRLQREVGSRFSGANVLTF; d_call: TRBD2; v_call: TRBV30; j_call: TRBJ2-6; clone_size: NA
cdr3_nt: TGTGCCAGCTCACTCGGGACTAGCGGGACCTACTTTTCCTACGAGCAGTACTTC; cdr3_aa: CASSLGTSGTYFSYEQYF; d_call: TRBD2; v_call: TRBV18; j_call: TRBJ2-7; clone_size: NA
cdr3_nt: TGTGCCAGCAGAGGATGGGCGGGGGGCCCCTCTAGCACAGATACGCAGTATTTT; cdr3_aa: CASRGWAGGPSSTDTQYF; d_call: NA; v_call: TRBV21-1; j_call: TRBJ2-3; clone_size: NA
cdr3_nt: TGTGCCTGGAGCTCCGGGACAACAAGTGCAACTAATGAAAAACTGTTTTTT; cdr3_aa: CAWSSGTTSATNEKLFF; d_call: NA; v_call: TRBV30; j_call: TRBJ1-4; clone_size: NA
cdr3_nt: TGTGCCTGGAGCCCCGGGCGGATCGTAGCTAACTATGGCTACACCTTC; cdr3_aa: CAWSPGRIVANYGYTF; d_call: NA; v_call: TRBV30; j_call: TRBJ1-2; clone_size: NA
cdr3_nt: TGTGCCAGCAGCAGAGACCCAGGGACTGAAGCTTTCTTT; cdr3_aa: CASSRDPGTEAFF; d_call: NA; v_call: TRBV6-5; j_call: TRBJ1-1; clone_size: NA
cdr3_nt: TGTGCCAGCAGCCCTCCCGGGTCTTGGCAAGAGACCCAGTACTTC; cdr3_aa: CASSPPGSWQETQYF; d_call: NA; v_call: TRBV7-2; j_call: TRBJ2-5; clone_size: NA
cdr3_nt: TGTGCCAGCAGCTTAGATTTGGACTACGAGCAGTACTTC; cdr3_aa: CASSLDLDYEQYF; d_call: NA; v_call: TRBV11-2; j_call: TRBJ2-7; clone_size: once
cdr3_nt: TGTGCCAGCAGTTACTCGGGTTTAAAAGGCTACGAGCAGTACTTC; cdr3_aa: CASSYSGLKGYEQYF; d_call: NA; v_call: TRBV6-5; j_call: TRBJ2-7; clone_size: NA
cdr3_nt: TGTGCCATCCTCAGCGGGGGGGCCACCAATGAGCAGTTCTTC; cdr3_aa: CAILSGGATNEQFF; d_call: TRBD2; v_call: TRBV2; j_call: TRBJ2-1; clone_size: NA
cdr3_nt: TGTGCCAGCAGTTCCGGGACAGGGGGCGACGAGCAGTACTTC; cdr3_aa: CASSSGTGGDEQYF; d_call: TRBD1; v_call: TRBV27; j_call: TRBJ2-7; clone_size: NA
cdr3_nt: TGTGCCAGCAGCTCCCCAATGGGCTACACCTTC; cdr3_aa: CASSSPMGYTF; d_call: NA; v_call: TRBV7-2; j_call: TRBJ1-2; clone_size: NA
cdr3_nt: TGTGCCAGCAGCCAAAACAGGGGAGGGTCCCTCCACTTT; cdr3_aa: CASSQNRGGSLHF; d_call: TRBD1; v_call: TRBV11-2; j_call: TRBJ1-6; clone_size: NA
cdr3_nt: TGTGCCAGCACTCAGAAAGGCCCCGAAGCTTTCTTT; cdr3_aa: CASTQKGPEAFF; d_call: NA; v_call: TRBV6-6; j_call: TRBJ1-1; clone_size: few
cdr3_nt: TGCGCCAGCAGTCAACTAGACGGGGCGACAGTGAACACTGAAGCTTTCTTT; cdr3_aa: CASSQLDGATVNTEAFF; d_call: NA; v_call: TRBV23-1; j_call: TRBJ1-1; clone_size: NA
cdr3_nt: TGTGCCAGCAGTGAAAGAGAGGTTGGAAACACCATATATTTT; cdr3_aa: CASSEREVGNTIYF; d_call: NA; v_call: TRBV2; j_call: TRBJ1-3; clone_size: NA
cdr3_nt: TGTGCCAGCAGTTTATACTACGAGCAGTACTTC; cdr3_aa: CASSLYYEQYF; d_call: NA; v_call: TRBV27; j_call: TRBJ2-7; clone_size: NA
cdr3_nt: TGTGCCAGCAGTTTAGGGGCTCGCTACACCTTC; cdr3_aa: CASSLGARYTF; d_call: NA; v_call: TRBV28; j_call: TRBJ1-2; clone_size: NA